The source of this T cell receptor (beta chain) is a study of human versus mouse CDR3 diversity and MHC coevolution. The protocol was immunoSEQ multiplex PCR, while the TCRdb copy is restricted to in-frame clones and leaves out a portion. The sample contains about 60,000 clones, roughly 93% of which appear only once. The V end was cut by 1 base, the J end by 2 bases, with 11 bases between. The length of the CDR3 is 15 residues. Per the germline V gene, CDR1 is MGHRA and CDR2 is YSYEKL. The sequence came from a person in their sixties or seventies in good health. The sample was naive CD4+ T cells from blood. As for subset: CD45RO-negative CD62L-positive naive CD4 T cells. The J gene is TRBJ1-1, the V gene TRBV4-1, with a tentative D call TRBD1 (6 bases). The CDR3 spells CASSQGPRGNTEAFF. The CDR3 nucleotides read TGCGCCAGCAGCCAAGGTCCCAGGGGTAACACTGAAGCTTTCTTT.